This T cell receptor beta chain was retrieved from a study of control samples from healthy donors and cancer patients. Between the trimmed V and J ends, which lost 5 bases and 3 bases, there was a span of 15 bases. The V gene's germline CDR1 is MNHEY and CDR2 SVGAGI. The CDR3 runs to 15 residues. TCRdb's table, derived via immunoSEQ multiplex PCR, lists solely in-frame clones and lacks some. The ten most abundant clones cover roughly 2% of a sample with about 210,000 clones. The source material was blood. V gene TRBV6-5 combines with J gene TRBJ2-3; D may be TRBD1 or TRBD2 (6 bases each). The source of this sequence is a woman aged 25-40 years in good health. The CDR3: CASSPRGGGTDTQYF. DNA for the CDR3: TGTGCCAGCAGTCCCAGGGGAGGAGGGACAGATACGCAGTATTTT.